The 11 T cell receptor beta chains below all came from one sample that was sequenced in a study of shared clonotypes between healthy human individuals. Using immunoSEQ multiplex PCR, the repertoire was profiled, and TCRdb retains in-frame clones only, with some absent. The sample shows around 550,000 clones, about 96% of them seen only once. Sequenced: naive CD4+ T cells sorted from blood. Subset given: CD45RA+ positively selected. Receptors were obtained from a woman younger than 45 in good health.

As concerns this clone: One junction end disagrees with the germline gene, perhaps due to a read error. The chain combines TRBV27 with TRBJ2-5; TRBD1 agrees at 7 bases. The CDR3 length is 19 residues. CDR1 is MNHEY and CDR2 is SMNVEV in the germline V gene (reference sequence). Written as DNA, the CDR3 is TGTGCCAGCAGTACATTCACAGGGGCTCTTCCCCGGATTCAAGGGACCCAGTACTTC. It specifies CASSTFTGALPRIQGTQYF.

The chain couples TRBV13 to TRBJ1-6; possible D gene TRBD1, 6 bases. The V gene lost 0 bases and the J gene lost 7 bases, with 13 bases spanning the gap. CDR1 PRHDT and CDR2 FYEKMQ come from the germline V gene (reference sequence). This CDR3 spans 16 amino acids. The CDR3, as DNA: TGTGCCAGCAGCTTAGGCCTTCGGGGGGCAAATTCACCCCTCCACTTT. Translating gives CASSLGLRGANSPLHF.

The chain is built from TRBV4-1 and TRBJ2-5; a weak D match, TRBD2 (6 bases). The end of the DNA is better explained by TRBJ2-7, so the J call may be wrong. The CDR3 contains 13 residues. Germline V CDR1 and CDR2: MGHRA, YSYEKL. The DNA of the CDR3 is TGCGCCAGCAGCCCAGCGGGCTGGGACGAGCAGTACTTC. Its translation is CASSPAGWDEQYF.

This chain connects TRBV9 to TRBJ2-5; TRBD2 matches at 13 bases. CDR1 and CDR2 (germline): SGDLS, YYNGEE. Losses at the gene ends were 6 bases for V and 5 bases for J; bases not matched to a gene: 10. This CDR3 has 16 residues. CDR3 in amino acids: CASTNTSGRAWETQYF. CDR3 coding DNA: TGTGCCAGCACCAACACTAGCGGGAGGGCCTGGGAGACCCAGTACTTC.

The V gene is TRBV28, the J gene TRBJ2-7, with D unclear. From germline, CDR1 is MDHEN and CDR2 SYDVKM. This CDR3 spans 14 amino acids. The V end was cut by 6 bases, the J end by 2 bases, with 14 bases between. CDR3 nucleotide sequence: TGTGCCAGCAGCTTAGTGGGCACAGCCTACGAGCAGTACTTC. Residues: CASSLVGTAYEQYF.

The chain combines TRBV11-2 with TRBJ2-1, with unresolved D. V was cut by 1 base and J by 4 bases, with 11 bases left in between. The CDR3 loop spans 15 amino acids. Looked up from germline, CDR1 is SGHAT and CDR2 is FQNNGV. CDR3 amino acids: CASSLASDGYNEQFF. Written as DNA, the CDR3 is TGTGCCAGCAGCTTAGCCTCGGACGGATACAATGAGCAGTTCTTC.

CDR3 in amino acids: CASSPIGTGGLASTDTQYF. CDR3 in DNA: TGTGCCAGCTCACCAATTGGGACAGGCGGACTAGCGAGCACAGATACGCAGTATTTT. The V and J genes are TRBV18 and TRBJ2-3; tentative D call: TRBD2 (9 bases). The CDR3 length is 19 residues. The V gene lost 2 bases and the J gene lost 0 bases, with 21 bases spanning the gap. Germline V gene data show CDR1 as KGHSH and CDR2 as LQKENI.

The genes are TRBV5-1 and TRBJ1-1, with 7 bases fitting TRBD1. Germline CDR1 reads SGHRS; CDR2 reads YFSETQ. This CDR3 is 16 amino acids long. Trimming took 0 bases from V and 3 from J; bases not matched to a gene: 8. The CDR3 DNA reads as TGCGCCAGCAGCTTGGGACAGGGTTTTCTGGACACTGAAGCTTTCTTT. Translated: CASSLGQGFLDTEAFF. The full variable domain, completed using reference TRBV5-1 and TRBJ1-1, is KAGVTQTPRYLIKTRGQQVTLSCSPISGHRSVSWYQQTPGQGLQFLFEYFSETQRNKGNFPGRFSGRQFSNSRSEMNVSTLELGDSALYLCASSLGQGFLDTEAFFGQGTRLTVV.

The V call is TRBV10-3, the J call TRBJ2-1; TRBD1 or TRBD2 may be the D gene (6 bases each). The CDR3 runs 17 residues. Germline CDR1 reads ENHRY; CDR2 reads SYGVKD. V was pared by 0 bases and J by 2 bases, with 14 bases between. The CDR3 DNA sequence: TGTGCCATCAGTGAGTCAGGGGGGACGGTAGCCTACAATGAGCAGTTCTTC. Translation: CAISESGGTVAYNEQFF.

This rearrangement joins TRBV5-1 to TRBJ2-5; unclear D gene. Germline V lookup: CDR1 SGHRS, CDR2 YFSETQ. The ends were cut back, 0 bases at V and 5 bases at J, with 11 bases in the middle. This CDR3 spans 14 amino acids. The CDR3 reads CASSLVGRLETQYF. The CDR3 DNA reads TGCGCCAGCAGCTTGGTTGGTCGTTTGGAGACCCAGTACTTC.

V usage is TRBV5-5 and J usage is TRBJ1-2, with D perhaps TRBD1 (5 bases). The ends were cut back, 5 bases at V and 4 bases at J, with 12 bases in the middle. CDR3 length equals 13 residues. Germline V gives CDR1 SGHKS, CDR2 YYEKEE (reference sequence). The CDR3 is CASSFDSLYGYTF. The CDR3, as DNA: TGTGCCAGCAGTTTTGACAGCCTCTATGGCTACACCTTC. Drawing the rest from reference TRBV5-5 and TRBJ1-2, the complete variable domain is DAGVTQSPTHLIKTRGQQVTLRCSPISGHKSVSWYQQVLGQGPQFIFQYYEKEERGRGNFPDRFSARQFPNYSSELNVNALLLGDSALYLCASSFDSLYGYTFGSGTRLTVV.